This TCR beta chain derives from a study of beta chain features in type 1 diabetes. Findings of the study overall: Researchers report that Type 1 diabetes patients had moderately but significantly shorter TCRB CDR3s across all four CD4+ subsets.

About this clone: Its antigen is unidentified.

Sequenced material consisted of expressed TCRB transcripts (all of the isolated RNA was reverse transcribed). Some clones are missing from TCRdb's copy, which holds only in-frame ones; the method was immunoSEQ multiplex PCR. The profile shows approximately 70,000 clones, 49% of them singletons. The receptor was derived from a man in his thirties or forties with type 1 diabetes. The sequenced sample was central memory CD4+ T cells from blood.

CDR3 region: CAISESAGSLGEQFF. The DNA of the CDR3 is TGTGCCATCAGTGAGTCGGCAGGTTCCCTTGGTGAGCAGTTCTTC. This sequence joins TRBV10-3 and TRBJ2-1, with no clear D. CDR1 and CDR2 from the germline V gene are ENHRY and SYGVKD. CDR3 length equals 15 residues. Trimming cost V 0 bases and J 9 bases, with 15 bases left between them.